This entry is about one T cell receptor (beta chain). This specimen belongs to a study of blood T cell repertoires in COVID-19. Study-wide background: From the United States, Italy and Spain came samples of acute and convalescent COVID-19. T cells, B-cell-depleted T cells, or PBMCs provided the cDNA or gDNA that served as material.

Per the study methods: Amplifying reference gene primers gave estimates of nucleated cell counts. Clones were sequenced by immunoSEQ multiplex PCR, and TCRdb holds only the in-frame ones, with some missing. V and J calls and clone size come straight from that table; D and trimming were deduced from the DNA. The sample lists about 160,000 clones, approximately 88% seen once, with roughly 3.9% in the top ten. This sequence was found in a woman aged 60-70 years who had recovered from COVID-19. The specimen sequenced was peripheral blood.

CDR3 region: CASISRTSGGNEQFF. CDR3 DNA sequence: TGTGCCAGTATCTCGAGGACTAGCGGGGGAAATGAGCAGTTCTTC. This sequence joins TRBV19 and TRBJ2-1, with 13 bases fitting TRBD2. Looked up from germline, CDR1 is LNHDA and CDR2 is SQIVND (reference sequence). The CDR3 sequence is 15 residues long. V gave up 7 bases and J gave up 7 bases; unmatched junction bases: 7.